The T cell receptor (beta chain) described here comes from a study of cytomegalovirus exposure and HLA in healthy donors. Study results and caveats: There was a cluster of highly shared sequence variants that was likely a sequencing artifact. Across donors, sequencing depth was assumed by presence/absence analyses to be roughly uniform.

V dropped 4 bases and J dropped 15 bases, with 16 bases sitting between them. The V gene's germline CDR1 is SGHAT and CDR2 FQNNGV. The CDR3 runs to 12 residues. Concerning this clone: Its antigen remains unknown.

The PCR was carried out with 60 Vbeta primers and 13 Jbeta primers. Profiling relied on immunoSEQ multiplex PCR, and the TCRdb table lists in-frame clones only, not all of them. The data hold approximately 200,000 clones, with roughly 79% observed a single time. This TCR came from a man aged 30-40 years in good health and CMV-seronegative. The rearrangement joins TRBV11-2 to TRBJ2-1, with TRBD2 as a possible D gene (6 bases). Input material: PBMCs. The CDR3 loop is CASSSALGTPFF. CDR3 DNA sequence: TGTGCCAGCAGCTCCGCCCTTGGGACTCCGTTCTTC.